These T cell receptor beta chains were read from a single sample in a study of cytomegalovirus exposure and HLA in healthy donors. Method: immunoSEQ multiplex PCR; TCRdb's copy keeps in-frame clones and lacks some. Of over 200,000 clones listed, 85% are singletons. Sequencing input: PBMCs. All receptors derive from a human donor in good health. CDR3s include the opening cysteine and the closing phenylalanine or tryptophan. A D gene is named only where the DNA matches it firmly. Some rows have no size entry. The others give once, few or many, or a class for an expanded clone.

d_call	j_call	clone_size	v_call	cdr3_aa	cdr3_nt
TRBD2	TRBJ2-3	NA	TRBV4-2	CASSQAKRGGGTDTQYF	TGTGCCAGCAGCCAAGCAAAGCGGGGTGGTGGCACAGATACGCAGTATTTT
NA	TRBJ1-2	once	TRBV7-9	CASSLGLVSNYGYTF	TGTGCCAGCAGCTTAGGTTTGGTCAGTAACTATGGCTACACCTTC
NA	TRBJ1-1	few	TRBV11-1	CASSLSFRVEAFF	TGTGCCAGCAGCTTATCTTTTCGGGTGGAAGCTTTCTTT
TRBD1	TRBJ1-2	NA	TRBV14	CASSPRQGDGYTF	TGTGCCAGCAGCCCCCGACAGGGTGATGGCTACACCTTC
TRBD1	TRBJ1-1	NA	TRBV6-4	CARGGQRNTEAFF	TGTGCCAGGGGGGGACAGCGGAACACTGAAGCTTTCTTT
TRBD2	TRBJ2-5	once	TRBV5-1	CASIPGGGHLETQYF	TGCGCCAGCATCCCGGGGGGGGGACACCTGGAGACCCAGTACTTC
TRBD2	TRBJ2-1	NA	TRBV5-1	CASSTGTSGPQNSYNEQFF	TGCGCCAGCAGCACCGGGACTAGCGGACCCCAAAACTCCTACAATGAGCAGTTCTTC
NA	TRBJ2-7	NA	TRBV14	CASSHDNSYEQYF	TGTGCCAGCAGCCACGACAACTCCTACGAGCAGTACTTC
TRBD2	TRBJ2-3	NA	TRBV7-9	CASSYPFGLAGVLDTQYF	TGTGCCAGCAGCTACCCCTTTGGACTAGCGGGAGTTCTTGATACGCAGTATTTT
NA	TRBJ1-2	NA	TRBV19	CASIDPKTGSYGYTF	TGTGCCAGTATCGATCCCAAGACCGGGTCCTATGGCTACACCTTC
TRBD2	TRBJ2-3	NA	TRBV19	CASSPGGTDTQYF	TGTGCCAGTAGCCCGGGAGGGACGGATACGCAGTATTTT
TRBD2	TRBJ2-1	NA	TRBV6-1	CASSSSGSAYNEQFF	TGTGCCAGCAGTTCCAGCGGGAGCGCCTACAATGAGCAGTTCTTC
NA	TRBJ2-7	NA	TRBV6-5	CASSPRGEAYEQYF	TGTGCCAGCAGTCCCCGTGGAGAAGCCTACGAGCAGTACTTC
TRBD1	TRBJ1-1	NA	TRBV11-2	CASSTQTGYGTEAFF	TGTGCCAGCAGCACACAGACAGGGTATGGAACTGAAGCTTTCTTT
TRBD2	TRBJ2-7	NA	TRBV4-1	CASSRASGPGLSEQYF	TGCGCCAGCAGCCGAGCTAGCGGGCCCGGTCTGAGCGAGCAGTACTTC